Presented here are 15 T cell receptor beta chains from one specimen sequenced in a study of T cell responses to AZD1222 COVID-19 vaccine. Sequenced by immunoSEQ multiplex PCR; TCRdb stores in-frame clones only, minus some. The sample includes tens of thousands of clones, around 84% of them seen just once. The sample was peripheral blood, taken on day 0 of AZD1222 vaccination. The receptors were gathered from an adult in good health.

V gene TRBV27 combines with J gene TRBJ2-7; D gene uncertain. From germline, CDR1 is MNHEY and CDR2 SMNVEV (reference sequence). Trimming removed 5 bases from V and 8 bases from J, with 16 bases in between. This CDR3 spans 13 amino acids. CDR3 region: CASSPRAGGQQYF. CDR3 sequence (DNA): TGTGCCAGCAGTCCACGGGCCGGCGGCCAGCAGTACTTC.

The chain has TRBV19 and TRBJ1-5; TRBD1 agrees at 9 bases. The CDR3 loop spans 13 amino acids. The J segment lost 5 bases and the V segment lost 7 bases, leaving 3 bases of the junction unmatched. CDR1 LNHDA and CDR2 SQIVND come from the germline V gene (reference sequence). CDR3 nucleotides: TGTGCCAGTACGGGACAGGGCTATCAGCCCCAGCATTTT. Residues: CASTGQGYQPQHF.

V usage is TRBV18 and J usage is TRBJ2-1; maybe TRBD2 (5 bases). CDR1 is KGHSH and CDR2 is LQKENI in the germline V gene. Trimming took 6 bases from V and 9 from J, leaving 21 bases between them. This CDR3 is 15 amino acids long. CDR3 DNA: TGTGCCAGCTCCCCCCGGGTTACTAGTAAGGGTGAGCAGTTCTTC. It specifies CASSPRVTSKGEQFF.

This rearrangement joins TRBV6-5 to TRBJ2-7, with 10 bases matching TRBD2. The CDR3 runs to 16 residues. J gave up 2 bases and V 0 bases, and 4 bases lay outside the gene matches. Looked up from germline, CDR1 is MNHEY and CDR2 is SVGAGI. The CDR3 is CASSYSRTSGPYEQYF. The DNA of the CDR3 is TGTGCCAGCAGTTACTCTCGGACTAGCGGACCCTACGAGCAGTACTTC.

This chain uses TRBV19 with TRBJ1-1; a weak D match, TRBD1 (6 bases). CDR3 length: 13 amino acids. V was cut by 5 bases and J by 4 bases, with 11 bases left in between. Germline CDR1 reads LNHDA; CDR2 reads SQIVND (reference sequence). The CDR3 nucleotides are TGTGCCAGTAGTCGAAAACAGGGCACTGAAGCTTTCTTT. Its translation is CASSRKQGTEAFF.

The rearrangement uses TRBV5-1 and TRBJ2-1; D ambiguous. This CDR3 contains 12 residues. Germline lookup yields CDR1 SGHRS and CDR2 YFSETQ. Trimming cost V 2 bases and J 3 bases, with 3 bases left between them. CDR3 nucleotide sequence: TGCGCCAGCAGCTTTCGCTACAATGAGCAGTTCTTC. This gives the protein CASSFRYNEQFF.

The rearrangement joins TRBV11-1 to TRBJ2-5; D is unclear. The CDR3 spans 13 residues. Trimming cost V 5 bases and J 5 bases, with 12 bases left between them. Germline loops: CDR1 SGHAT, CDR2 FQDESV (reference sequence). The chain's CDR3 is CASSRQPLETQYF. The CDR3 DNA is TGTGCCAGCAGCCGTCAGCCTTTGGAGACCCAGTACTTC.

The V and J genes are TRBV6-2 or TRBV6-3 and TRBJ2-7; 13 bases align to TRBD2. With V trimmed by 2 bases and J by 0 bases, 7 bases remained unmatched. This CDR3 region has 18 residues. Germline CDR1 and CDR2: MNHEY and SVGEGT. The CDR3 DNA reads TGTGCCAGCAGTTACGCCGGGACTAGCGGGACGTACTCCTACGAGCAGTACTTC. Translation: CASSYAGTSGTYSYEQYF.

This chain connects TRBV18 to TRBJ2-3; unclear D gene. CDR3 length: 17 amino acids. The ends were cut back, 3 bases at V and 0 bases at J, with 16 bases in the middle. CDR1 and CDR2 (germline): KGHSH, LQKENI. CDR3 amino acids: CASSPVRDGPSTDTQYF. The CDR3, as DNA: TGTGCCAGCTCACCGGTACGAGACGGACCTAGCACAGATACGCAGTATTTT. The full variable domain, completed using reference TRBV18 and TRBJ2-3, is NAGVMQNPRHLVRRRGQEARLRCSPMKGHSHVYWYRQLPEEGLKFMVYLQKENIIDESGMPKERFSAEFPKEGPSILRIQQVVRGDSAAYFCASSPVRDGPSTDTQYFGPGTRLTVL.

This rearrangement joins TRBV6-5 to TRBJ2-7; D gene unclear. The CDR3 has 13 amino acids. The germline CDR1 and CDR2 sequences are MNHEY and SVGAGI. V gave up 0 bases and J gave up 5 bases, with 8 bases separating them. The CDR3 nucleotides are TGTGCCAGCAGTTACTCGAACCGGAACGAGCAGTACTTC. Protein sequence: CASSYSNRNEQYF.

V usage is TRBV7-6 and J usage is TRBJ2-1, with 11 bases matching TRBD1. The CDR3 is made up of 15 amino acids. J was trimmed by 7 bases and V by 3 bases; bases with no gene match: 5. Germline V gene data show CDR1 as SGHVS and CDR2 as FNYEAQ. Written as DNA, the CDR3 is TGTGCCAGCAGCTTTAGGGGACAGGGGGTGAATGAGCAGTTCTTC. Amino acid sequence: CASSFRGQGVNEQFF.

The rearrangement joins TRBV5-4 to TRBJ2-7; 9 bases align to TRBD1. V dropped 4 bases and J dropped 6; count of bases not matched to a gene: 11. Germline values: CDR1 SGHNT, CDR2 YYREEE (reference sequence). The CDR3 length is 15 residues. The CDR3, as DNA: TGTGCCAGCAGCATTACAGGGGGCGTAGCGGGCGAGCAGTACTTC. Protein: CASSITGGVAGEQYF. The entire variable domain, with the rest obtained from reference TRBV5-4 and TRBJ2-7, is as follows: ETGVTQSPTHLIKTRGQQVTLRCSSQSGHNTVSWYQQALGQGPQFIFQYYREEENGRGNFPPRFSGLQFPNYSSELNVNALELDDSALYLCASSITGGVAGEQYFGPGTRLTVT.

The rearrangement uses TRBV5-1 and TRBJ2-5, with TRBD2 matching over 12 bases. The germline V gene encodes CDR1 SGHRS and CDR2 YFSETQ. There are 19 residues in the CDR3. The ends lost 2 bases at V and 1 base at J; junction bases unmatched: 12. This CDR3 reads CASSFRSLAGGNTQETQYF. The CDR3 DNA is TGCGCCAGCAGCTTTAGGTCCCTAGCGGGGGGGAACACCCAAGAGACCCAGTACTTC.

J is TRBJ1-3 and V is TRBV11-2; D is unresolved. V was clipped by 2 bases and J by 2 bases, with 7 bases between them. The germline gives CDR1 SGHAT, CDR2 FQNNGV. The length of the CDR3 is 14 residues. CDR3 DNA sequence: TGTGCCAGCAGCTTATGGTCAGCTGGAAACACCATATATTTT. It codes for CASSLWSAGNTIYF. Based on the CDR3 plus reference TRBV11-2 and TRBJ1-3, the full variable domain is EAGVAQSPRYKIIEKRQSVAFWCNPISGHATLYWYQQILGQGPKLLIQFQNNGVVDDSQLPKDRFSAERLKGVDSTLKIQPAKLEDSAVYLCASSLWSAGNTIYFGEGSWLTVV.

The V call is TRBV25-1, the J call TRBJ2-1; 8 bases fit TRBD2. The length of the CDR3 is 15 residues. The V segment lost 3 bases and the J segment 5 bases; nucleotides outside the gene matches: 6. In germline, CDR1 is MGHDK, CDR2 SYGVNS. In DNA form, the CDR3 reads TGTGCCAGCAGTGAGAGCGGGAGTCGGGACAATGAGCAGTTCTTC. This translates into CASSESGSRDNEQFF.